This paragraph reports one TCR beta chain. Time point specified: pre-treatment sample, taken before nivolumab and TIL therapy. Tumor tissue came from excised metastases, mostly pleural nodules or supraclavicular lymph nodes. The data belong to a study of TIL therapy for anti-PD-1-resistant metastatic lung cancer. Study details: Median tumor PD-L1 proportion score was about 6%.

The immunoSEQ assay was v3. Clones were sequenced by immunoSEQ multiplex PCR, and TCRdb holds only the in-frame ones, with some missing. The data show approximately 12,000 clones, with roughly 63% seen just once and 6.5% to 8% held by the top ten. The clonotype was recovered from a person between 25 and 80 years old with non-small cell lung cancer. The material sequenced was tumor tissue, taken at baseline.

The CDR3 DNA follows: TGTGCCAGTAGTATAGTCGCCCGCGGGTTAGGAGGGATGAACACTGAAGCTTTCTTT. It encodes CASSIVARGLGGMNTEAFF. This chain joins TRBV19 and TRBJ1-1; D gene unclear. This CDR3 has 19 residues. Trimming cost V 1 base and J 0 bases, with 21 bases left between them. Germline lookup yields CDR1 LNHDA and CDR2 SQIVND (reference sequence).